The clone carrying this T cell receptor (beta chain) was counted only a few times. Authors of the study amplified TCR beta CDR3 regions from RNA transcripts. The study used the HTBI primer set for a first-round RT-PCR of the TCR CDR3. TCRdb reprocessed the multiplex PCR reads with MiXCR, giving one entry per CDR3 protein. The profile shows around 450,000 distinct CDR3 sequences, about 13% of them singletons. This sample is part of a study of T cells in Graves' hyperthyroidism and ophthalmopathy. V dropped 3 bases and J dropped 5 bases, with 11 bases sitting between them. Germline V gene data show CDR1 as DFQATT and CDR2 as SNEGSKA (reference sequence). The CDR3 extends over 14 amino acids.

The chain employs TRBV20-1 and TRBJ1-6, with a weak D call TRBD1 (5 bases). The TCR sequence derives from a woman younger than 30 with Graves' hyperthyroidism. The sequenced sample consisted of blood. As DNA, the CDR3 is TGCAGTGCTAGGAGTACAGGAGATAATTCACCCCTCCACTTT. Amino acids: CSARSTGDNSPLHF.